This T cell receptor (beta chain) was identified in a study of blood T cells in healthy people across ages. Alongside a J-beta primer mix, a sample-barcoded 5' primer served in a second PCR lasting about 7 to 12 cycles. MiXCR, applied by TCRdb to the 5' RACE reads, yields one record per CDR3 protein. Among hundreds of thousands of distinct CDR3 sequences listed, around 21% were seen once. Trimming shortened V by 0 bases and J by 5 bases, and 9 bases separated the two germline ends. The CDR3 runs 14 residues. CDR1 is SGHRS and CDR2 is YFSETQ in the germline V gene. This clonotype was seen a few times. What it binds is not known. The study's findings and limits: The unsorted PBMCs prevented any conclusive comparison of naive versus antigen-experienced cells. Per million T cells, the diversity of TCR beta decreased roughly linearly as age advanced.

The chain is built from TRBV5-1 and TRBJ2-1; either TRBD1 or TRBD2 may supply D (5 bases each). The sequenced sample consisted of blood. The source of this sequence is a man aged 70-80 years in good health. The CDR3 DNA reads TGCGCCAGCAGCTTGGTTCCGGGACACAATGAGCAGTTCTTC. This codes for CASSLVPGHNEQFF.